The T cell receptor beta chain under discussion was sequenced for a study of T cell responses to AZD1222 COVID-19 vaccine. Study results and limitations: In all cases, repertoires were sampled only after the peak T cell response. The span of vaccine-associated CD4 TCRs extended across spike, with dominance at 160-218 and 743-854.

TCRdb's copy holds only in-frame clones and misses some; the assay was immunoSEQ multiplex PCR. This sample yields approximately 110,000 clones, of which more than 75% are seen a single time; about 9.7% belongs to the top ten. Turning to this clone: Its antigen is unidentified.

Germline lookup yields CDR1 MDHEN and CDR2 SYDVKM. The CDR3 runs to 14 residues. V lost 3 bases and J lost 5, with 11 bases in between. Sequencing was performed on peripheral blood, taken on day 0 of AZD1222 vaccination. The chain carries TRBV28 and TRBJ1-5; D is unclear. This clonotype was sampled from an adult in good health. CDR3 nucleotides: TGTGCCAGCAGTTTTTCCCAACTGGATCAGCCCCAGCATTTT. Its protein product is CASSFSQLDQPQHF.